The 7 T cell receptor beta chains listed next were all sequenced from one sample in a study of shared T cell receptors in the human thymus. Clones were read by immunoSEQ multiplex PCR, and TCRdb kept only the in-frame ones, dropping some. The sample has hundreds of thousands of clones; approximately 87% are singletons. This same sample was also taken into another study, of human thymus T cells.

The specimen sequenced was thymocytes. The receptor set was obtained from a boy in the first two years of life with a congenital heart defect.

The J gene is TRBJ2-1, the V gene TRBV27, with TRBD2 identical over 16 bases. Looked up from germline, CDR1 is MNHEY and CDR2 is SMNVEV (reference sequence). With 5 bases clipped from V and 9 bases from J, the junction kept 7 bases outside the gene matches. The CDR3 covers 16 residues. The chain's CDR3 is CASSQGTSGGAFEQFF. In DNA form, the CDR3 reads TGTGCCAGCAGTCAAGGGACTAGCGGGGGGGCCTTTGAGCAGTTCTTC.

This clone has a single count. The rearrangement uses TRBV10-1 and TRBJ2-1; 10 bases match TRBD2. Germline trimming cut 2 bases from V and 7 bases from J; bases unmatched to any gene: 8. CDR1 and CDR2 (germline): WNHNN, SYGVQD (reference sequence). The CDR3 has 16 residues. CDR3 in amino acids: CASSEELAGALNEQFF. The CDR3 coding sequence is TGCGCCAGCAGTGAGGAGCTAGCGGGAGCCCTAAATGAGCAGTTCTTC.

The chain couples TRBV11-1 to TRBJ2-3; 7 bases are a match to TRBD1. The CDR3 sequence is 16 residues long. Per germline, CDR1 SGHAT and CDR2 FQDESV (reference sequence). The trim removed 4 bases at V and 2 bases at J, leaving 9 bases unmatched. CDR3 loop: CASSSEGAPFTDTQYF. In DNA form, the CDR3 reads TGTGCCAGCAGCTCAGAGGGGGCCCCCTTCACAGATACGCAGTATTTT.

The chain is built from TRBV14 and TRBJ2-6; possible D gene TRBD1, 5 bases. This CDR3 spans 20 amino acids. Trimming stripped 4 bases from V and 4 bases from J, with 26 bases between. In germline, CDR1 is SGHDN, CDR2 FVKESK. This chain's CDR3 is CASSLLGQGKNPGGANVLTF. CDR3 DNA sequence: TGTGCCAGCAGCCTCTTGGGGCAGGGAAAAAACCCCGGAGGGGCCAACGTCCTGACTTTC.

This chain joins TRBV5-6 and TRBJ1-1; 7 bases line up with TRBD1. CDR3 size: 13 residues. Per germline, CDR1 SGHDT and CDR2 YYEEEE. Trimming at V came to 2 bases and at J to 6 bases, leaving 4 bases not matched to a gene. CDR3: CASSFRQGAEAFF. The CDR3 coding sequence is TGTGCCAGCAGCTTTAGGCAGGGGGCTGAAGCTTTCTTT. The whole variable domain, filled in from reference TRBV5-6 and TRBJ1-1, reads DAGVTQSPTHLIKTRGQQVTLRCSPKSGHDTVSWYQQALGQGPQFIFQYYEEEERQRGNFPDRFSGHQFPNYSSELNVNALLLGDSALYLCASSFRQGAEAFFGQGTRLTVV.

The V and J genes are TRBV28 and TRBJ2-3, with TRBD2 matching 13 bases. The CDR3 has 19 residues. Trimming at V came to 6 bases and at J to 2 bases, leaving 14 bases not matched to a gene. CDR1 is MDHEN, CDR2 SYDVKM, per germline. The CDR3 DNA sequence: TGTGCCAGCAGCCCCGGACTAGCGGGGGCGAACGCGTTCACAGATACGCAGTATTTT. Translation: CASSPGLAGANAFTDTQYF. The variable domain in full, with the rest retrieved from reference TRBV28 and TRBJ2-3, is DVKVTQSSRYLVKRTGEKVFLECVQDMDHENMFWYRQDPGLGLRLIYFSYDVKMKEKGDIPEGYSVSREKKERFSLILESASTNQTSMYLCASSPGLAGANAFTDTQYFGPGTRLTVL.

This chain joins TRBV5-6 and TRBJ2-2, with TRBD1 as a possible D gene (5 bases). CDR1 is SGHDT, CDR2 YYEEEE, per germline. The CDR3 covers 15 residues. Trimming stripped 3 bases from V and 2 bases from J, with 11 bases between. DNA of the CDR3: TGTGCCAGCAGCTGGGGCGCCCCCAACACCGGGGAGCTGTTTTTT. Residues: CASSWGAPNTGELFF.